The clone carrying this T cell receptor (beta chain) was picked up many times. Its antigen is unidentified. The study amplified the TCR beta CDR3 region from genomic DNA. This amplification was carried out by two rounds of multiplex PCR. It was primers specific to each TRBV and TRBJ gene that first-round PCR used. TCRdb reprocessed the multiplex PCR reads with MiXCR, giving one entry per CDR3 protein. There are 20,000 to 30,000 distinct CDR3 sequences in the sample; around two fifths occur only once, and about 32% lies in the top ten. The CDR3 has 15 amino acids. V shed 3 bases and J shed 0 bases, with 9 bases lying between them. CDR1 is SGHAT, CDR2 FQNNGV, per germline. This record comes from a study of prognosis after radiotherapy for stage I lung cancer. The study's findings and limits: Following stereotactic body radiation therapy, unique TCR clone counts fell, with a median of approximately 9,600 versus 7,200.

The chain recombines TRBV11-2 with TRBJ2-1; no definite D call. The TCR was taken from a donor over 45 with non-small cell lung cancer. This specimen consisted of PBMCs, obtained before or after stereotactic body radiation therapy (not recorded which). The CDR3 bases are TGTGCCAGCAGCTTGGACGGGTTCTCCTACAATGAGCAGTTCTTC. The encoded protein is CASSLDGFSYNEQFF.